Below are 2 T cell receptor beta chains sequenced from a single sample in a study of blood T cells in healthy people across ages. The use of a sample-barcoded 5' primer and a J-beta primer mix characterized a second PCR of roughly 7 to 11 cycles. TCRdb reprocessed the 5' RACE reads with MiXCR, giving one entry per CDR3 protein. The sample lists 650,000 to 800,000 distinct CDR3 sequences; roughly 44% were seen once. The source material was blood. The source of these receptors is a man aged 60-69 years in good health.

The chain has TRBV20-1 and TRBJ2-1, with D unresolved. Germline values: CDR1 DFQATT, CDR2 SNEGSKA (reference sequence). The CDR3 covers 15 residues. V was trimmed by 0 bases and J by 2 bases, leaving 11 bases between them. The CDR3 bases are TGCAGTGCTAGAGATTGGGCCCACCCCTACAATGAGCAGTTCTTC. It is translated as CSARDWAHPYNEQFF.

This clonotype was picked up a small number of times. V gene TRBV14 combines with J gene TRBJ2-5; D perhaps matches TRBD2 (6 bases). The CDR3 spans 15 residues. The V gene's germline CDR1 is SGHDN and CDR2 FVKESK. V was trimmed by 0 bases and J by 4 bases, leaving 12 bases between them. CDR3 nucleotides: TGTGCCAGCAGCCAAGAGGAGGGGCGCATAGAGACCCAGTACTTC. The encoded protein is CASSQEEGRIETQYF.